These 21 T cell receptor beta chains originate from one sample sequenced in a study of blood T cells in healthy people across ages. A second about 6 to 11 cycle PCR used barcoded and J-beta primers. TCRdb redid the calling of the 5' RACE reads with MiXCR, one entry per CDR3 protein. The sample carries roughly 680,000 distinct CDR3 sequences, more than 40% recorded once. Sequences were obtained from blood. The receptor source for this set is a woman aged 60-70 years in good health.

The V gene is TRBV6-5, the J gene TRBJ2-2; the match to TRBD1 covers 8 bases. The CDR3 is 15 amino acids. Per germline, CDR1 MNHEY and CDR2 SVGAGI. Trimming took 8 bases from V and 7 from J; bases not matched to a gene: 12. The CDR3, as DNA: TGTGCCAGCTTTCGGGGCAGGGGGCAGGACGGGGAGCTGTTTTTT. Protein: CASFRGRGQDGELFF.

The chain employs TRBV6-6 and TRBJ2-1, with TRBD2 matching 7 bases. The CDR3 is made up of 13 amino acids. Germline lookup yields CDR1 MNHNY and CDR2 SVGAGI (reference sequence). With V trimmed by 8 bases and J by 6 bases, 7 bases remained unmatched. The CDR3 is CASQGGSTNEQFF. The CDR3 DNA sequence: TGTGCCAGCCAGGGAGGGAGTACCAATGAGCAGTTCTTC.

The table lists this clonotype with many counts. The V gene is TRBV2, the J gene TRBJ2-5, with no clear D. The CDR3 spans 13 residues. V shed 7 bases and J shed 4 bases, with 13 bases lying between them. In germline, CDR1 is SNHLY, CDR2 FYNNEI. CDR3 nucleotide sequence: TGTGCCAGCAAAAGAGGAGCAGGAGAGACCCAGTACTTC. It is translated as CASKRGAGETQYF. The whole variable domain, remainder taken from reference TRBV2 and TRBJ2-5, is EPEVTQTPSHQVTQMGQEVILRCVPISNHLYFYWYRQILGQKVEFLVSFYNNEISEKSEIFDDQFSVERPDGSNFTLKIRSTKLEDSAMYFCASKRGAGETQYFGPGTRLLVL.

The J gene is TRBJ2-3, the V gene TRBV9; D is unresolved. CDR1 is SGDLS and CDR2 is YYNGEE in the germline V gene. The CDR3 has 14 residues. Trimming pared 0 bases from V and 1 base from J, leaving 6 bases between. The CDR3 region is CASSVAIGTDTQYF. The CDR3, as DNA: TGTGCCAGCAGCGTAGCGATAGGCACAGATACGCAGTATTTT.

This chain joins TRBV12-3 or TRBV12-4 and TRBJ1-6; 10 bases match TRBD1. CDR3 size: 15 residues. V gave up 6 bases and J gave up 10 bases; unmatched junction bases: 9. This CDR3 is CASRSGQGIRSPLHF. In DNA, the CDR3 is TGTGCCAGCAGGTCGGGACAGGGGATTCGATCACCCCTCCACTTT.

The chain uses TRBV7-3 and TRBJ2-1; 10 nucleotides align to TRBD2. Germline trimming cut 1 base from V and 7 bases from J; bases unmatched to any gene: 4. Germline lookup yields CDR1 SGHTA and CDR2 FQGTGA. The CDR3 is 15 residues long. The CDR3 DNA reads as TGTGCCAGCAGCTTAAGACTAGCGGGTATGAATGAGCAGTTCTTC. It is translated as CASSLRLAGMNEQFF.

In its sample, this clonotype was seen a few times. The chain is built from TRBV20-1 and TRBJ2-5; 10 nucleotides line up with TRBD2. J gave up 5 bases and V 4 bases, and 10 bases lay outside the gene matches. The V gene's germline CDR1 is DFQATT and CDR2 SNEGSKA (reference sequence). This CDR3 contains 15 residues. The CDR3 DNA follows: TGCAGTGCTAAAGAGGGGCTAGCGGGAGTGGAGACCCAGTACTTC. This codes for CSAKEGLAGVETQYF.

The rearrangement joins TRBV6-6 to TRBJ2-4; D remains ambiguous. The J call is in doubt because the DNA end fits TRBJ2-5 better. The CDR3 is 13 residues long. Germline-derived CDR1 and CDR2 are MNHNY and SVGAGI (reference sequence). The CDR3 is CASSPHAVETQYF. The CDR3 DNA sequence: TGTGCCAGCAGTCCGCATGCGGTAGAGACCCAGTACTTC.

The chain recombines TRBV29-1 with TRBJ2-1; D unclear. The germline gives CDR1 SQVTM, CDR2 ANQGSEA. Trimming shortened V by 1 base and J by 7 bases, and 5 bases separated the two germline ends. The CDR3 runs 11 residues. The DNA of the CDR3 is TGCAGCGTTGAAGGGCGGAATGAGCAGTTCTTC. Translation: CSVEGRNEQFF.

The chain couples TRBV6-5 to TRBJ2-1; 13 bases are a match to TRBD2. Germline V lookup: CDR1 MNHEY, CDR2 SVGAGI. There are 14 residues in the CDR3. V gave up 5 bases and J gave up 7 bases; unmatched junction bases: 2. The CDR3 coding sequence is TGTGCCAGCAGTACGGGACTAGCGGGAAATGAGCAGTTCTTC. Its protein is CASSTGLAGNEQFF.

This clonotype occurred a few times. V is TRBV2 and J is TRBJ1-5; D perhaps matches TRBD1 (6 bases). CDR1 and CDR2 from the germline V gene are SNHLY and FYNNEI. V dropped 4 bases and J dropped 3 bases, with 10 bases sitting between them. The CDR3 loop spans 14 amino acids. The CDR3 bases are TGTGCCAGCAGTGGGGGGGCTACCAATCAGCCCCAGCATTTT. Its protein is CASSGGATNQPQHF. The whole variable domain, remainder taken from reference TRBV2 and TRBJ1-5, is EPEVTQTPSHQVTQMGQEVILRCVPISNHLYFYWYRQILGQKVEFLVSFYNNEISEKSEIFDDQFSVERPDGSNFTLKIRSTKLEDSAMYFCASSGGATNQPQHFGDGTRLSIL.

The gene calls are TRBV7-2 and TRBJ2-7; possibly TRBD2 for D (6 bases). Trimming took off 5 bases at V and 3 bases at J, with 14 bases between the two ends. Germline V gene sequence: CDR1 SGHTA, CDR2 FQGNSA. The CDR3 has 14 amino acids. CDR3 sequence: CASSPRLALYEQYF. CDR3 bases: TGTGCCAGCAGCCCCCGTCTAGCGCTCTACGAGCAGTACTTC.

The rearrangement joins TRBV9 to TRBJ2-7; TRBD1 matches 8 bases. There are 15 residues in the CDR3. Germline CDR1 is SGDLS and CDR2 is YYNGEE. V dropped 2 bases and J dropped 4; count of bases not matched to a gene: 8. CDR3: CASSVTGGAQYEQYF. The CDR3 DNA follows: TGTGCCAGCAGCGTTACAGGGGGTGCGCAATACGAGCAGTACTTC.

This chain connects TRBV20-1 to TRBJ2-1; tentative D call: TRBD1 (6 bases). The CDR3 runs 14 residues. The ends were cut back, 0 bases at V and 8 bases at J, with 14 bases in the middle. The V gene's germline CDR1 is DFQATT and CDR2 SNEGSKA (reference sequence). The CDR3 nucleotides are TGCAGTGCTAGAGACTCCTCAGGGGCTGATGAGCAGTTCTTC. Its translation is CSARDSSGADEQFF.

This clonotype turned up a few times. The chain has TRBV5-6 and TRBJ2-3; TRBD2 agrees at 9 bases. The CDR3 totals 14 residues. Germline CDR1 SGHDT, CDR2 YYEEEE. V shed 4 bases and J 4 bases; nucleotides not matched to a gene: 4. This chain's CDR3 is CASSGGLAADTQYF. The CDR3 nucleotides read TGTGCCAGCAGCGGGGGACTAGCAGCAGATACGCAGTATTTT.

The chain combines TRBV7-2 with TRBJ1-1, with TRBD1 identical over 9 bases. The CDR3 runs 15 residues. The V and J ends lost 5 bases and 4 bases, in that order; junction bases with no gene match: 8. CDR1 is SGHTA, CDR2 FQGNSA, per germline. CDR3 DNA sequence: TGTGCCAGCAGCCTCAGGGACAGGGCGCGCACTGAAGCTTTCTTT. This codes for CASSLRDRARTEAFF.

This rearrangement joins TRBV4-3 to TRBJ2-7; possibly TRBD1 for D (6 bases). CDR3 size: 11 residues. Germline CDR1 LGHNA, CDR2 YSLEER. V was clipped by 9 bases and J by 2 bases, with 8 bases between them. The CDR3 sequence: CARRTAYEQYF. CDR3 DNA sequence: TGCGCCAGACGGACAGCCTACGAGCAGTACTTC.

A note on this clonotype: The junction departs from the called germline gene at one end, perhaps through a read error. This chain connects TRBV6-2 or TRBV6-3 to TRBJ2-7; 15 bases line up with TRBD2. The CDR3 spans 17 residues. Germline V gene lookup returns CDR1 MNHEY and CDR2 SVGEGT. The CDR3 nucleotides are TGTGCCAGCAGTTGGACTAGCGGGAGGGTCAGCTCCTGCGAGCAGTACTTC. Translation gives CASSWTSGRVSSCEQYF.

V is TRBV20-1 and J is TRBJ1-5, with D hard to call. In germline, CDR1 is DFQATT, CDR2 SNEGSKA (reference sequence). Trimming took off 6 bases at V and 0 bases at J, with 6 bases between the two ends. CDR3 length: 12 residues. The chain's CDR3 is CSAQYSNQPQHF. The CDR3 DNA sequence: TGCAGTGCCCAGTATAGCAATCAGCCCCAGCATTTT.

The V call is TRBV10-3, the J call TRBJ2-3; D perhaps matches TRBD2 (6 bases). Trimming stripped 2 bases from V and 2 bases from J, with 29 bases between. Germline V lookup: CDR1 ENHRY, CDR2 SYGVKD. The CDR3 has 21 amino acids. The chain's CDR3 is CAISEPTGPRRGPHSTDTQYF. As DNA, the CDR3 is TGTGCCATCAGTGAGCCGACGGGCCCTAGGCGGGGTCCCCACTCCACAGATACGCAGTATTTT.

The sample holds many counts of this clonotype. V usage is TRBV4-3 and J usage is TRBJ2-7; no clear D. The germline V and J ends were trimmed by 4 bases and 3 bases, with 10 bases remaining between them. The germline gives CDR1 LGHNA, CDR2 YSLEER. The CDR3 consists of 13 residues. CDR3 in DNA: TGCGCCAGCAGCCCACACCTGTACTACGAGCAGTACTTC. Translated: CASSPHLYYEQYF.